The T cell receptor (beta chain) under discussion was sequenced for a study of control samples from healthy donors and cancer patients. The method was immunoSEQ multiplex PCR; TCRdb's version includes in-frame clones alone and lacks a portion of them. The sample carries 150,000 to 200,000 clones, roughly 89% recorded once. The CDR3 is 13 amino acids. Germline V gene data show CDR1 as KGHSH and CDR2 as LQKENI. V gave up 5 bases and J gave up 8 bases, with 12 bases separating them. This clone was recorded a few times. The chain uses TRBV18 and TRBJ1-4; D unresolved. The clonotype originates from a woman between 50 and 59 years old in good health. Sample: blood. CDR3 in amino acids: CASSFSIKEKLFF. CDR3 coding DNA: TGTGCCAGCTCATTCTCAATAAAGGAAAAACTGTTTTTT.